This T cell receptor beta chain stems from a study of control samples from healthy donors and cancer patients. Method: immunoSEQ multiplex PCR; TCRdb's copy keeps in-frame clones and lacks some. The sample includes fewer than 85,000 clones, almost 95% of them seen just once. CDR1 is SEHNR and CDR2 is FQNEAQ in the germline V gene (reference sequence). With V trimmed by 8 bases and J by 1 base, 7 bases remained unmatched. The CDR3 length is 15 residues. This clone was seen only a few times. In the same sample, other DNA sequences code for this CDR3. This TCR was sampled from a woman aged 55 to 70 in good health. The chain combines TRBV7-9 with TRBJ1-4; 7 positions match TRBD1. Sequences were obtained from blood. The CDR3 sequence: CASRSTGRTNEKLFF. CDR3 DNA sequence: TGTGCCAGCCGATCGACAGGGAGAACTAATGAAAAACTGTTTTTT. Variable domain in full (rest from reference TRBV7-9 and TRBJ1-4): DTGVSQNPRHKITKRGQNVTFRCDPISEHNRLYWYRQTLGQGPEFLTYFQNEAQLEKSRLLSDRFSAERPKGSFSTLEIQRTEQGDSAMYLCASRSTGRTNEKLFFGSGTQLSVL.